This T cell receptor beta chain was sequenced in a study of cytomegalovirus exposure and HLA in healthy donors. Overall study results and limits: With later analysis, a missense DCLRE1C variant became linked to TCR beta V- and J-gene trimming. In a later analysis, HLA-C alleles had the fewest associated TCRs, DRB1 alleles the most. Later analysis reportedly placed an Asian-associated ancestry cluster below the roughly 690-donor mean in N-insertions. With high specificity and sensitivity, the classifier reportedly diagnosed cytomegalovirus status.

Concerning this clone: Its antigen is currently unknown.

The CDR3 length is 14 residues. Trimming cost V 10 bases and J 5 bases; bases outside gene matches: 11. Germline V gives CDR1 MDHEN, CDR2 SYDVKM. Researchers ran the PCR with 60 Vbeta and 13 Jbeta primers. The protocol was immunoSEQ multiplex PCR, while the TCRdb copy is restricted to in-frame clones and leaves out a portion. The sample has around 65,000 clones; under 85% are singletons. This TCR was recovered from a man aged 45-65 years in good health and CMV-seropositive. Sequenced sample: PBMCs. V and J are TRBV28 and TRBJ2-5, with 9 positions matching TRBD2. As DNA, the CDR3 is TGTGCCACCTACGGCGGGAGGGGACGCGAGACCCAGTACTTC. Amino acid sequence: CATYGGRGRETQYF.